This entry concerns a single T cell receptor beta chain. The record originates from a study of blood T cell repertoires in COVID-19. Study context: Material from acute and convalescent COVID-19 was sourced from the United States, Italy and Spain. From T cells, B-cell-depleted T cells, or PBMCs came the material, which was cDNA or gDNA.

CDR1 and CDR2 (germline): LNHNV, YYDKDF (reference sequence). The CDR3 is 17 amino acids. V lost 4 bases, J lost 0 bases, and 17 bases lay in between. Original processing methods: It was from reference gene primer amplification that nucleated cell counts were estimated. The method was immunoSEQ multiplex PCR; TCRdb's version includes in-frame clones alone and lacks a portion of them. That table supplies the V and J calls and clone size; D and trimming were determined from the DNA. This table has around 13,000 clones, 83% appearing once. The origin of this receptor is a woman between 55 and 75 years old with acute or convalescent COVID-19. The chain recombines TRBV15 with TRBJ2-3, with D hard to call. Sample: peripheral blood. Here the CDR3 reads CATSTGDRTASTDTQYF. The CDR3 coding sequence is TGTGCCACCAGCACCGGAGACCGAACCGCTAGCACAGATACGCAGTATTTT.